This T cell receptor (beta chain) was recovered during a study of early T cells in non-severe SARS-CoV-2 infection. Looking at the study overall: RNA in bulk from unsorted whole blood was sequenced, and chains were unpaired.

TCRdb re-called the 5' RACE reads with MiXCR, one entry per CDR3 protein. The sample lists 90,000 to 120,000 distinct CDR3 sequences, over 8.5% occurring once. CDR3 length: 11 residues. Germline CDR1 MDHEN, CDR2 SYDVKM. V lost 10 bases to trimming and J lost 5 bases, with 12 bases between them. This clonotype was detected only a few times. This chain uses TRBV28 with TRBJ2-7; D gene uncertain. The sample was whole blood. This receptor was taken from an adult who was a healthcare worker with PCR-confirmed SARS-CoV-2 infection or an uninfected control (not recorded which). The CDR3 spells CATFGGNEQYF. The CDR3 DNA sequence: TGTGCCACATTCGGCGGAAACGAGCAGTACTTC.